What follows is one TCR beta chain and its context. The germline gives CDR1 LGHNA, CDR2 YNFKEQ. Unmatched junction bases numbered 18, after V lost 4 bases and J lost 0 bases. CDR3 length: 21 residues. TCRdb's table, derived via immunoSEQ multiplex PCR, lists solely in-frame clones and lacks some. The sample yields roughly 180,000 clones, more than 85% seen once. This sample is part of a study of control samples from healthy donors and cancer patients. The source is a woman between 40 and 50 years old in good health. Sequencing was performed on blood. The chain is built from TRBV4-2 and TRBJ2-7, with TRBD2 matching 13 bases. The CDR3 DNA follows: TGTGCCAGCAGCCGTAGCCCCGGGCTAACTAGCGGGGGGGCCATCTCCTACGAGCAGTACTTC. This codes for CASSRSPGLTSGGAISYEQYF.